This T cell receptor (beta chain) was found in a study of cytomegalovirus exposure and HLA in healthy donors. The donors were members of the validation cohort comprising over a hundred subjects, separate from the approximately 710-subject first cohort. This CDR3 is 15 amino acids long. Germline-derived CDR1 and CDR2 are SEHNR and FQNEAQ (reference sequence). Trimming took 5 bases from V and 0 from J, leaving 10 bases between them. This clone has more than one count but fewer than ten. Its target is not known. Study outcomes and limitations: Confirmation was obtained in vitro that three CMV-associated chains are specific for CMV antigens.

Sequencing was performed with immunoSEQ multiplex PCR; in TCRdb, only in-frame clones are kept and a portion is missing. The sample holds 95,000 to 150,000 clones, 85% to 90% seen once. The V gene is TRBV7-9, the J gene TRBJ1-4; no clear D gene. This receptor was identified in a young woman in good health and CMV-seronegative. Source material: PBMCs. The CDR3 loop is CASSQDTSTNEKLFF. For the CDR3, the DNA is TGTGCCAGCAGCCAAGACACTTCAACTAATGAAAAACTGTTTTTT.